This T cell receptor (beta chain) was observed in a study of T cell responses to AZD1222 COVID-19 vaccine. Study-wide results and limits: Reports indicate that nearly half of spike-specific TCRs are directed at unmutated variant regions. Donors, mostly white British, included more females; clonal diversity was possibly underestimated.

Details on this clone: Its antigen is unknown.

Here immunoSEQ multiplex PCR was the method, and the copy in TCRdb shows in-frame clones only, minus some. The sample lists some 130,000 clones; around 85% were seen once. This CDR3 spans 13 amino acids. Germline V CDR1 and CDR2: SGHRS, YFSETQ. V was clipped by 4 bases and J by 5 bases, with 12 bases between them. The chain couples TRBV5-1 to TRBJ1-1; D might be TRBD1 (6 bases). The origin of this receptor is an adult in good health. This specimen consisted of peripheral blood, obtained on day 0 of AZD1222 vaccination. The CDR3 sequence is CASSIQGGTEAFF. The CDR3 DNA sequence: TGCGCCAGCAGCATACAGGGTGGGACTGAAGCTTTCTTT.